The 28 T cell receptor beta chains presented below share a single source sample, sequenced in a study of cytomegalovirus exposure and HLA in healthy donors (dated by TCRdb to 2016 to 2017). The method was the immunoSEQ multiplex PCR assay. The multiplex PCR relied on a mix of 60 forward primers for TCR Vbeta segments and 13 reverse primers for TCR Jbeta segments. TCRdb mirrors the immuneACCESS table, restricted to in-frame sequences. Some clones are absent from its copies; in checked studies, under half trace to an unresolved V gene, and the reason for the others is unknown. Present in this sample are about 160,000 clones, approximately 80% of which were seen just once. Around 4% of the sample goes to the ten largest clones. The sequencing input was PBMCs. The receptor source for this set is a man aged 35 to 55 in good health and CMV-seronegative.

The V call is TRBV29-1, the J call TRBJ2-3; D possibly corresponds to TRBD1 (6 bases). Per the germline V gene, CDR1 is SQVTM and CDR2 is ANQGSEA. The CDR3 length is 13 residues. V was trimmed by 6 bases and J by 0 bases, leaving 10 bases between them. CDR3 nucleotides: TGCAGCGTGCGTGACAGGAGCACAGATACGCAGTATTTT. Residues: CSVRDRSTDTQYF.

The rearrangement joins TRBV7-3 to TRBJ2-3; 7 bases are shared with TRBD2. Germline V gene lookup returns CDR1 SGHTA and CDR2 FQGTGA. This CDR3 contains 16 residues. J lost 0 bases, V lost 5 bases, and 8 bases had no gene match. The CDR3 DNA is TGTGCCAGCAGCCAAAGAGGGACTACTAGCACAGATACGCAGTATTTT. The encoded protein is CASSQRGTTSTDTQYF.

In this sample, this clone turned up a few times. In DNA, the CDR3 is TGTGCCAGCAAGTCAGTGGGAACAGGGGGAATTGAAGCTTTCTTT. It codes for CASKSVGTGGIEAFF. This chain uses TRBV27 with TRBJ1-1; 8 nucleotides line up with TRBD1. With V trimmed by 7 bases and J by 7 bases, 14 bases remained unmatched. Germline assignment: CDR1 MNHEY and CDR2 SMNVEV (reference sequence). This CDR3 region has 15 residues.

The J gene is TRBJ2-5, the V gene TRBV6-1; the D is unclear. This CDR3 comprises 13 residues. Germline CDR1 is MNHNS and CDR2 is SASEGT. V shed 5 bases and J shed 2 bases, with 9 bases lying between them. CDR3 region: CASSPSGQETQYF. The CDR3 coding sequence is TGTGCCAGCAGTCCGAGTGGTCAAGAGACCCAGTACTTC.

The chain links TRBV6-5 to TRBJ2-5; 10 positions agree with TRBD2. The DNA matches TRBJ2-7 better at its end, which makes the J call doubtful. CDR3 size: 15 residues. The germline V gene has CDR1 MNHEY and CDR2 SVGAGI. CDR3 region: CASSLAGGLLSEQYF. CDR3 coding DNA: TGTGCCAGCAGTTTAGCGGGGGGCCTTCTTAGCGAGCAGTACTTC.

V is TRBV9 and J is TRBJ1-2; a possible D gene is TRBD1 (6 bases). V lost 0 bases, J lost 0 bases, and 18 bases lay in between. Per germline, CDR1 SGDLS and CDR2 YYNGEE. The CDR3 is 18 amino acids. The CDR3 here is CASSVGVQGKSTNYGYTF. CDR3 sequence (DNA): TGTGCCAGCAGCGTAGGGGTGCAGGGGAAGTCAACTAACTATGGCTACACCTTC.

The table lists this clone with a few counts. The chain uses TRBV19 and TRBJ2-4; tentatively, D is TRBD1 (5 bases). V was clipped by 5 bases and J by 6 bases, with 11 bases between them. The CDR3 sequence is 13 residues long. The germline CDR1 and CDR2 sequences are LNHDA and SQIVND (reference sequence). In nucleotides, the CDR3 is TGTGCCAGTAGTGGGGCAGACCGAAACATTCAGTACTTC. This sequence encodes CASSGADRNIQYF.

The V gene is TRBV7-2, the J gene TRBJ2-7; 7 bases line up with TRBD2. The length of the CDR3 is 13 residues. Germline CDR1 SGHTA, CDR2 FQGNSA. The V segment lost 7 bases and the J segment 1 base; nucleotides outside the gene matches: 4. CDR3 sequence (DNA): TGTGCCAGCAAGGCGGGGGATTCCTACGAGCAGTACTTC. Translation: CASKAGDSYEQYF.

The chain has TRBV7-6 and TRBJ2-2; 8 bases match TRBD1. CDR1 and CDR2 from the germline V gene are SGHVS and FNYEAQ. This CDR3 contains 14 residues. V lost 5 bases and J lost 6; bases outside the gene matches: 5. The CDR3: CASSRGTGAGELFF. The CDR3 DNA sequence: TGTGCCAGCAGCCGGGGGACAGGAGCCGGGGAGCTGTTTTTT.

This clone was recorded only once. The V gene is TRBV11-2, the J gene TRBJ2-7, with D unresolved. V was clipped by 1 base and J by 3 bases, with 16 bases between them. This CDR3 is 16 amino acids long. Germline V lookup: CDR1 SGHAT, CDR2 FQNNGV. In nucleotides, the CDR3 is TGTGCCAGCAGCTTAGGCCGTCTAGAAATGAGCTACGAGCAGTACTTC. This sequence encodes CASSLGRLEMSYEQYF.

The chain combines TRBV28 with TRBJ2-3; no firm D call. Deletions cut 4 bases from V and 0 bases from J, with 5 bases between. The CDR3 contains 13 residues. Germline-derived CDR1 and CDR2 are MDHEN and SYDVKM. The CDR3 protein is CASSSPSTDTQYF. For the CDR3, the DNA is TGTGCCAGCAGTTCTCCTAGCACAGATACGCAGTATTTT.

This chain connects TRBV6-1 to TRBJ2-7, with 7 nucleotides matching TRBD1. From germline, CDR1 is MNHNS and CDR2 SASEGT. CDR3 size: 14 residues. V lost 3 bases, J lost 1 base, and 3 bases stayed unmatched. The CDR3, as DNA: TGTGCCAGCAGTGAGAGGGGGCGATCCTACGAGCAGTACTTC. It is translated as CASSERGRSYEQYF.

The table lists this clone with a few counts. This chain joins TRBV2 and TRBJ2-1; the D is unclear. Trimming removed 10 bases at V and 7 bases at J, with 17 bases between. There are 13 residues in the CDR3. Germline V gene lookup returns CDR1 SNHLY and CDR2 FYNNEI. CDR3 coding DNA: TGTGCCACCAGCCTGGCCCTTTGGAATGAGCAGTTCTTC. Its translation: CATSLALWNEQFF. Complete variable domain (other parts from reference TRBV2 and TRBJ2-1): EPEVTQTPSHQVTQMGQEVILRCVPISNHLYFYWYRQILGQKVEFLVSFYNNEISEKSEIFDDQFSVERPDGSNFTLKIRSTKLEDSAMYFCATSLALWNEQFFGPGTRLTVL.

This chain uses TRBV5-5 with TRBJ2-5; D gene ambiguous. The CDR3 consists of 14 residues. Germline CDR1 and CDR2: SGHKS and YYEKEE (reference sequence). Trimming removed 0 bases at V and 6 bases at J, with 12 bases between. The CDR3 nucleotides read TGTGCCAGCAGCTTGGACCCGTGGGCGCAGACCCAGTACTTC. Amino acids: CASSLDPWAQTQYF.

The V and J genes are TRBV29-1 and TRBJ2-7, with 8 positions matching TRBD1. Germline V gene sequence: CDR1 SQVTM, CDR2 ANQGSEA. Germline trimming cut 4 bases from V and 4 bases from J; bases unmatched to any gene: 6. The CDR3 sequence is 13 residues long. The CDR3 sequence is CSVGQGAVYEQYF. The CDR3 DNA sequence: TGCAGCGTTGGTCAGGGGGCTGTTTACGAGCAGTACTTC.

The chain is built from TRBV7-9 and TRBJ1-1; tentative D call: TRBD1 (6 bases). The V gene lost 1 base and the J gene lost 4 bases, with 7 bases spanning the gap. The CDR3 length is 13 residues. Germline V lookup: CDR1 SEHNR, CDR2 FQNEAQ (reference sequence). The CDR3 nucleotides read TGTGCCAGCAGCTTAGGAGGGGGCACTGAAGCTTTCTTT. It translates to CASSLGGGTEAFF.

This clone was recorded only once. The chain combines TRBV6-5 with TRBJ2-1; 7 positions match TRBD2. The CDR3 spans 15 residues. V gave up 7 bases and J gave up 8 bases; unmatched junction bases: 14. The germline gives CDR1 MNHEY, CDR2 SVGAGI. For the CDR3, the DNA is TGTGCCAGCAATAGTGGCGGGGGACGCCCCCATGAGCAGTTCTTC. Translation: CASNSGGGRPHEQFF.

This clone was observed a few times. J is TRBJ2-3 and V is TRBV10-2; tentative D call: TRBD2 (6 bases). Trimming took off 2 bases at V and 1 base at J, with 13 bases between the two ends. The germline V gene encodes CDR1 WSHSY and CDR2 SAAADI. The CDR3 is 16 residues long. The DNA for the CDR3 is TGCGCCAGCAGTGAGGGGGCGGGGTTGGGCACAGATACGCAGTATTTT. Residues: CASSEGAGLGTDTQYF.

The V gene is TRBV5-1, the J gene TRBJ2-5, with D perhaps TRBD2 (5 bases). The CDR3 contains 14 residues. V was clipped by 7 bases and J by 0 bases, with 13 bases between them. Per germline, CDR1 SGHRS and CDR2 YFSETQ. DNA for the CDR3: TGCGCCAGCGGCGCAGGAGGATACCAAGAGACCCAGTACTTC. Protein sequence: CASGAGGYQETQYF.

A single count supports this clone. The sample has other DNA sequences that encode this CDR3 too. The chain carries TRBV10-2 and TRBJ1-5; D unclear. V was shortened by 0 bases and J by 1 base, with 10 bases between the two germline ends. The CDR3 has 16 amino acids. Germline CDR1 and CDR2: WSHSY and SAAADI. The CDR3 loop reads CASSESPGNSNQPQHF. As DNA, the CDR3 is TGCGCCAGCAGTGAGTCGCCGGGAAACAGCAATCAGCCCCAGCATTTT.

The rearrangement uses TRBV30 and TRBJ2-7; D is possibly TRBD2 (5 bases). Per the germline V gene, CDR1 is GTSNPN and CDR2 is SVGIG (reference sequence). V lost 5 bases and J 3 bases, leaving 23 bases between the germline ends. This CDR3 spans 16 amino acids. The CDR3 here is CAWGPRGHHPNYEQYF. The CDR3, as DNA: TGTGCCTGGGGTCCTCGAGGGCACCACCCGAACTACGAGCAGTACTTC.

The chain uses TRBV11-2 and TRBJ2-1, with 9 bases aligning to TRBD2. The CDR3 is 16 amino acids. J was trimmed by 4 bases and V by 0 bases; bases with no gene match: 4. Germline-derived CDR1 and CDR2 are SGHAT and FQNNGV. CDR3 nucleotide sequence: TGTGCCAGCAGCTTAGAGGCTAGCGGGGATTACAATGAGCAGTTCTTC. Translated: CASSLEASGDYNEQFF.

This clone was seen a few times. This sample includes further DNA sequences coding for the same CDR3. This chain's CDR3 is CAWSGGDNQPQHF. DNA for the CDR3: TGTGCCTGGAGTGGAGGAGACAATCAGCCCCAGCATTTT. The chain is built from TRBV30 and TRBJ1-5, with D unclear. The CDR3 contains 13 residues. Deletions cut 1 base from V and 3 bases from J, with 7 bases between. Germline-derived CDR1 and CDR2 are GTSNPN and SVGIG (reference sequence).

CDR3 in amino acids: CASSSGTARNTEAFF. Written as DNA, the CDR3 is TGCGCCAGCAGCTCCGGGACAGCACGTAACACTGAAGCTTTCTTT. The genes are TRBV5-1 and TRBJ1-1, with 7 bases lining up with TRBD1. There are 15 residues in the CDR3. In germline, CDR1 is SGHRS, CDR2 YFSETQ. V dropped 3 bases and J dropped 2; count of bases not matched to a gene: 7.

The CDR3 region is CASSYRGGADEQYF. Here the CDR3 DNA reads TGTGCCAGCAGTTACAGAGGAGGAGCGGACGAGCAGTACTTC. This chain uses TRBV6-5 with TRBJ2-7; tentatively, D is TRBD2 (5 bases). CDR1 and CDR2 from the germline V gene are MNHEY and SVGAGI. Trimming left V 2 bases short and J 5 bases short, with 13 bases between. The length of the CDR3 is 14 residues.

The CDR3 sequence: CASFGLSYEQYF. The CDR3 DNA follows: TGTGCCAGCTTCGGTCTGTCCTACGAGCAGTACTTC. The chain links TRBV7-3 to TRBJ2-7; D unclear. This CDR3 spans 12 amino acids. CDR1 is SGHTA and CDR2 is FQGTGA in the germline V gene. The V end lost 8 bases, the J end lost 1 base, and 9 bases lay between the germline ends.

The chain joins TRBV7-9 to TRBJ1-6, with D unclear. The germline V gene has CDR1 SEHNR and CDR2 FQNEAQ (reference sequence). The CDR3 has 14 residues. With 5 bases removed from V and 6 bases from J, the gap between germline ends came to 11 bases. CDR3 amino acids: CASSHPGSNSPLHF. The CDR3, as DNA: TGTGCCAGCAGCCATCCGGGATCTAATTCACCCCTCCACTTT.

The chain combines TRBV4-1 with TRBJ2-7; 7 bases agree with TRBD1. The CDR3 extends over 15 amino acids. With 4 bases clipped from V and 2 bases from J, the junction kept 8 bases outside the gene matches. Germline-derived CDR1 and CDR2 are MGHRA and YSYEKL. This CDR3 is CASSLDGTVTYEQYF. The CDR3 DNA sequence: TGCGCCAGCAGCCTGGACGGGACAGTCACCTACGAGCAGTACTTC.